This T cell receptor beta chain was identified during a study of graft-versus-host responses after intestinal transplantation. Looking at the study overall: Each recipient received a multivisceral, liver-intestinal, or isolated intestinal graft. Following induction with anti-thymocyte globulin, all recipients were given tacrolimus and steroids for about 3 years. General study findings and limits: GvH clones surfaced in recipient marrow, some emerging earlier in ileum or blood. The study found high graft-versus-host to host-versus-graft clonal ratios in allografts of patients with graft-donor T cell macrochimerism.

As regards this clone: As yet, its antigen is unknown.

Here immunoSEQ multiplex PCR was the method, and the copy in TCRdb shows in-frame clones only, minus some. Here the sample spans about 120,000 clones, 85% to 95% being singletons. The CDR3 is 17 residues long. The V segment lost 1 base and the J segment 4 bases; nucleotides outside the gene matches: 7. Per the germline V gene, CDR1 is MNHEY and CDR2 is SMNVEV (reference sequence). The TCR originated in a human donor who received an intestinal transplant. Specimen: unstimulated CD4+ T cells sorted from spleen or lymph node cells, collected before intestinal transplant. V is TRBV27 and J is TRBJ2-1; 10 positions agree with TRBD2. CDR3 protein: CASSLWASGRSYNEQFF. The CDR3 DNA reads TGTGCCAGCAGTTTATGGGCTAGCGGGAGATCTTACAATGAGCAGTTCTTC.